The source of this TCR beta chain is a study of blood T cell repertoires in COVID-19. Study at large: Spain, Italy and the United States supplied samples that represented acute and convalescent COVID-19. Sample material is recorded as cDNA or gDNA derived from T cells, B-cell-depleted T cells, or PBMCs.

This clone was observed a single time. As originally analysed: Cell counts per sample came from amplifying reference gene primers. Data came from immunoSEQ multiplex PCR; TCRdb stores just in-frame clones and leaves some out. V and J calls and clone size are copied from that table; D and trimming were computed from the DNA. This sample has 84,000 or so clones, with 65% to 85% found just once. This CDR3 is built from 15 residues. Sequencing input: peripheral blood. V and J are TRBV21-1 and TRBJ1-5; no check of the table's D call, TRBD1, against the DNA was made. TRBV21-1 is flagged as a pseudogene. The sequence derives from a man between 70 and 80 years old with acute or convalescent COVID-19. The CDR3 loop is CASSKGSAGGQPQHF. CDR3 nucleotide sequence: TGTGCCAGCAGCAAAGGGTCGGCAGGGGGGCAGCCCCAGCATTTT.